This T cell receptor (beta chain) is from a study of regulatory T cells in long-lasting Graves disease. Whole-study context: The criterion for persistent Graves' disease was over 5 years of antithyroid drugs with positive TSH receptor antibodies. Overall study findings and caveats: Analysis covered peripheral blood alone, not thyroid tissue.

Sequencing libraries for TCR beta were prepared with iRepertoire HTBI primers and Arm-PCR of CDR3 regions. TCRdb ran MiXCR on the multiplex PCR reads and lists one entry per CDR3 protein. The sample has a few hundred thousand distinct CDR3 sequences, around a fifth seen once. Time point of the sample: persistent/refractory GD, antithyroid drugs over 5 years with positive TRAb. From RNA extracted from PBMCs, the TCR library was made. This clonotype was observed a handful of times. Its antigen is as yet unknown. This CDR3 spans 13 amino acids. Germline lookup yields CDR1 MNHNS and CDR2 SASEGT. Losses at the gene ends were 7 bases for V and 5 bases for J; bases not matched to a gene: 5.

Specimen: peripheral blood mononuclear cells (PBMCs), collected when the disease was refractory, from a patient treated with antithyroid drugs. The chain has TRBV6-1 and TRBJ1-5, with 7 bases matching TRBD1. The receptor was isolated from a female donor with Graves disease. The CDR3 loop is CASTTGDYQPQHF. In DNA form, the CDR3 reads TGTGCCAGCACTACAGGGGACTATCAGCCCCAGCATTTT.